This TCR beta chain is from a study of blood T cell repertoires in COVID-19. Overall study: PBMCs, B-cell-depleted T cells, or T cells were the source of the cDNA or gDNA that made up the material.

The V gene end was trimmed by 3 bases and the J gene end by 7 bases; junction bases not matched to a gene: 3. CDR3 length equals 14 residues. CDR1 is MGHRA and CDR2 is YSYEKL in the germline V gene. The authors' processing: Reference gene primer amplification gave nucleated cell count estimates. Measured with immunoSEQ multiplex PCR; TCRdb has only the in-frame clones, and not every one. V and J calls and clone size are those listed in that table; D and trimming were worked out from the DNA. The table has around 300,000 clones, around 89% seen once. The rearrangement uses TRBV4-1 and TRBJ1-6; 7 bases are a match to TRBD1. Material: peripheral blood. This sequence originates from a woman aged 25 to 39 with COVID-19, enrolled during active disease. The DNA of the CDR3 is TGCGCCAGCAGCCACACAGGGGAGAATTCACCCCTCCACTTT. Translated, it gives CASSHTGENSPLHF.